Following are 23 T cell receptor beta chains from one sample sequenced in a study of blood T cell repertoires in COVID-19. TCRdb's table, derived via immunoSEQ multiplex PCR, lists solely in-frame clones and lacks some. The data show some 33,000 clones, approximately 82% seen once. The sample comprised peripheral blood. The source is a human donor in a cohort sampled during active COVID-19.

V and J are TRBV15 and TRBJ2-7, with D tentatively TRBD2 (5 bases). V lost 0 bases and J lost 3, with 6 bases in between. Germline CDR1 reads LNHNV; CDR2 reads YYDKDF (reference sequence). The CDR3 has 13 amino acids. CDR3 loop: CATSRELDYEQYF. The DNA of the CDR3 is TGTGCCACCAGCAGAGAACTAGACTACGAGCAGTACTTC.

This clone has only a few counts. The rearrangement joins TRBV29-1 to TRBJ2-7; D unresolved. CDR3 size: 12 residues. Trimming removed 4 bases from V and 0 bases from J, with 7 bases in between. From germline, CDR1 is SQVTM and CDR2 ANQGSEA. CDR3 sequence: CSVGDNSYEQYF. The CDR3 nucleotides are TGCAGCGTTGGTGACAACTCCTACGAGCAGTACTTC.

The CDR3 here is CASSLQAIGTDTQYF. In DNA, the CDR3 is TGTGCCAGCAGCTTGCAGGCTATTGGTACAGATACGCAGTATTTT. V usage is TRBV7-6 and J usage is TRBJ2-3; D remains ambiguous. Germline-derived CDR1 and CDR2 are SGHVS and FNYEAQ. The CDR3 is made up of 15 amino acids. Trimming removed 3 bases from V and 3 bases from J, with 13 bases in between.

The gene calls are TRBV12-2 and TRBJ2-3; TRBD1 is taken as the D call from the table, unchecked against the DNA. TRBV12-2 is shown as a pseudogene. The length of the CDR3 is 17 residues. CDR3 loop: CASRLAPRQGSTDTQYF. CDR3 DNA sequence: TGTGCAAGTCGCTTAGCACCCCGACAGGGGTCCACAGATACGCAGTATTTT.

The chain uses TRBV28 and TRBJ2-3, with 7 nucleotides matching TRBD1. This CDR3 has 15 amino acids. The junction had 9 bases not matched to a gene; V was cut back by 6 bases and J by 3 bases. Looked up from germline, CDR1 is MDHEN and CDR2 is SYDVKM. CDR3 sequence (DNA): TGTGCCAGCAGGATCACAGGGGTTATGACAGATACGCAGTATTTT. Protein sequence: CASRITGVMTDTQYF. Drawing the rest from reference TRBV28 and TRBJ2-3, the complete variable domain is DVKVTQSSRYLVKRTGEKVFLECVQDMDHENMFWYRQDPGLGLRLIYFSYDVKMKEKGDIPEGYSVSREKKERFSLILESASTNQTSMYLCASRITGVMTDTQYFGPGTRLTVL.

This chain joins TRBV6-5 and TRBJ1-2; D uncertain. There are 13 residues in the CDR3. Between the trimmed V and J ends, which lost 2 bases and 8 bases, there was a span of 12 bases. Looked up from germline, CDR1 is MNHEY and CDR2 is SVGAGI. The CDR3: CASSYGGFWGYTF. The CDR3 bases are TGTGCCAGCAGTTACGGAGGGTTTTGGGGCTACACCTTC.

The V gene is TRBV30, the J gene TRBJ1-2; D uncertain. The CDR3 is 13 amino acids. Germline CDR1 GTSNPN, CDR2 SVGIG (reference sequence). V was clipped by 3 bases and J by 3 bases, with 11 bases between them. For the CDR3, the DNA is TGTGCCTGGAGGGAGAGTGAGGACTATGGCTACACCTTC. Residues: CAWRESEDYGYTF.

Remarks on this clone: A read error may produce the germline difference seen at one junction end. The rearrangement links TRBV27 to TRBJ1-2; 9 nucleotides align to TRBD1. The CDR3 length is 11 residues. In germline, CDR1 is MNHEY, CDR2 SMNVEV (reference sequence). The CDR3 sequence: CASSTGTGYHF. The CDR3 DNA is TGTGCCAGCAGCACCGGGACAGGGTATCACTTC.

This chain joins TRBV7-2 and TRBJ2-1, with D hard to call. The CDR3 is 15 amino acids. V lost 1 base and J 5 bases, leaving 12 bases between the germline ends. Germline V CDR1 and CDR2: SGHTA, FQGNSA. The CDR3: CASSLVSKRDNEQFF. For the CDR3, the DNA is TGTGCCAGCAGCTTAGTATCCAAACGAGACAATGAGCAGTTCTTC.

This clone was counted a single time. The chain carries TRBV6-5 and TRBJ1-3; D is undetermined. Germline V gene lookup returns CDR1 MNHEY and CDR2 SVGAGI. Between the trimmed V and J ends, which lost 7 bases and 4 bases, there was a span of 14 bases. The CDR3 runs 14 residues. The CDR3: CASIRGPGGNTIYF. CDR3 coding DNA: TGTGCCAGCATCCGAGGTCCCGGGGGAAACACCATATATTTT.

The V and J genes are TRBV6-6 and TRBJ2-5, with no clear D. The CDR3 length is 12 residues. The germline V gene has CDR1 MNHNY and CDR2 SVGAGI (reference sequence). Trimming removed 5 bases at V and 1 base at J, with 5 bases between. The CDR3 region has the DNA TGTGCCAGCAGTCTCCTCCAAGAGACCCAGTACTTC. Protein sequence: CASSLLQETQYF.

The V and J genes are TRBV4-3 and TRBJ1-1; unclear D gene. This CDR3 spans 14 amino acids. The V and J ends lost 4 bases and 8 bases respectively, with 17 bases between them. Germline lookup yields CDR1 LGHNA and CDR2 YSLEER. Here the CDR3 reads CASSPQSSSKEAFF. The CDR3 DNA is TGCGCCAGCAGCCCCCAATCATCGAGCAAAGAAGCTTTCTTT.

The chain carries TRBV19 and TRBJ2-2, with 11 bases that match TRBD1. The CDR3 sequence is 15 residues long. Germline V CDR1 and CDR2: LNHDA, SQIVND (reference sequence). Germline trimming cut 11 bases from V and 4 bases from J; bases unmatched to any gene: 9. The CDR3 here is CASSMDRGLTGELFF. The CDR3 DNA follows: TGTGCCTCATCCATGGACAGGGGGCTCACCGGGGAGCTGTTTTTT.

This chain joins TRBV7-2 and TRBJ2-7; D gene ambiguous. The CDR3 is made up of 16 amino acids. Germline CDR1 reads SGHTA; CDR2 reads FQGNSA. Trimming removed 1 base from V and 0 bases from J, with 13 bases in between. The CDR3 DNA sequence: TGTGCCAGCAGCTTAGGACTCCGCACGGGCTCCTACGAGCAGTACTTC. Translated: CASSLGLRTGSYEQYF.

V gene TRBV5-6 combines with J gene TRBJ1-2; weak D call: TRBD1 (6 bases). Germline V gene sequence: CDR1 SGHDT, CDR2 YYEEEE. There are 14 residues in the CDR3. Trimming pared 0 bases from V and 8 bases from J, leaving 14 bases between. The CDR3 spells CASSLVTGTGGYTF. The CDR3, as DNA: TGTGCCAGCAGCTTGGTTACAGGGACGGGCGGCTACACCTTC.

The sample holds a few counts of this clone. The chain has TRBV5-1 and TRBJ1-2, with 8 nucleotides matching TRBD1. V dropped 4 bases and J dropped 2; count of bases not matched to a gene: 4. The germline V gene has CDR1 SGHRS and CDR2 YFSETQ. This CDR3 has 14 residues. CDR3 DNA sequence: TGCGCCAGCAGCCGCGGACAGGGAAACTATGGCTACACCTTC. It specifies CASSRGQGNYGYTF.

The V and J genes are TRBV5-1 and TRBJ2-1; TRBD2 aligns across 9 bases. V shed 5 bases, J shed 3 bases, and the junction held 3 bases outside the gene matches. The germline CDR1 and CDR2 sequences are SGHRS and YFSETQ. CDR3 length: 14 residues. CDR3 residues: CASRISGSYNEQFF. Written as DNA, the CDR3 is TGCGCCAGCAGGATTAGCGGGAGCTACAATGAGCAGTTCTTC.

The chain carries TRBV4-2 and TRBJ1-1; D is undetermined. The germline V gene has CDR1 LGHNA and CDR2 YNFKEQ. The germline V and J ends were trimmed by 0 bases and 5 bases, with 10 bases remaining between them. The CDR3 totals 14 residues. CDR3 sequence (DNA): TGTGCCAGCAGCCAAGAATTATGGCAGACTGAAGCTTTCTTT. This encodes CASSQELWQTEAFF.

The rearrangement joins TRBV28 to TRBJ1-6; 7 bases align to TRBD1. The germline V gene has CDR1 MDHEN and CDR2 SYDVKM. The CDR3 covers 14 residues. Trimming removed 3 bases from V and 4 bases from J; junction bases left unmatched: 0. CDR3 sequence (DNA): TGTGCCAGCAGTTTGGGACAGTATAATTCACCCCTCCACTTT. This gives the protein CASSLGQYNSPLHF.

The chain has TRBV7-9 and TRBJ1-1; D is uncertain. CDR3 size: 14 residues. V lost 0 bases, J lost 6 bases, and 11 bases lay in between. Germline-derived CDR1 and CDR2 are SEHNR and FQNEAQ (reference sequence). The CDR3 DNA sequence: TGTGCCAGCAGCTTAGCGATGGAGCTCGCTGAAGCTTTCTTT. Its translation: CASSLAMELAEAFF.

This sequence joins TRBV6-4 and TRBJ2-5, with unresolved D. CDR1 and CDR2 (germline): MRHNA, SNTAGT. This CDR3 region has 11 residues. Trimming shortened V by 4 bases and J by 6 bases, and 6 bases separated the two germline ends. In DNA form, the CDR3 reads TGTGCCAGCAGTGTCAAAAAGACCCAGTACTTC. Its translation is CASSVKKTQYF.

CDR3 bases: TGCGCCAGCAGTGCAGCAGATACGCAGTATTTT. It codes for CASSAADTQYF. The chain combines TRBV5-1 with TRBJ2-3; unclear D gene. V was cut by 5 bases and J by 4 bases, with 5 bases left in between. CDR3 size: 11 residues. Germline V gene data show CDR1 as SGHRS and CDR2 as YFSETQ. Full variable domain (outside the CDR3, taken from reference TRBV5-1 and TRBJ2-3): KAGVTQTPRYLIKTRGQQVTLSCSPISGHRSVSWYQQTPGQGLQFLFEYFSETQRNKGNFPGRFSGRQFSNSRSEMNVSTLELGDSALYLCASSAADTQYFGPGTRLTVL.

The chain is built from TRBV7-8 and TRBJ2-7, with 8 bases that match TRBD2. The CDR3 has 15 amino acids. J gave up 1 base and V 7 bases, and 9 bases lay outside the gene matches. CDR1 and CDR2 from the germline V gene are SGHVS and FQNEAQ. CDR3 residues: CASTYRGGRSYEQYF. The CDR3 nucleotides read TGTGCCAGCACCTACCGGGGGGGACGGTCCTACGAGCAGTACTTC.